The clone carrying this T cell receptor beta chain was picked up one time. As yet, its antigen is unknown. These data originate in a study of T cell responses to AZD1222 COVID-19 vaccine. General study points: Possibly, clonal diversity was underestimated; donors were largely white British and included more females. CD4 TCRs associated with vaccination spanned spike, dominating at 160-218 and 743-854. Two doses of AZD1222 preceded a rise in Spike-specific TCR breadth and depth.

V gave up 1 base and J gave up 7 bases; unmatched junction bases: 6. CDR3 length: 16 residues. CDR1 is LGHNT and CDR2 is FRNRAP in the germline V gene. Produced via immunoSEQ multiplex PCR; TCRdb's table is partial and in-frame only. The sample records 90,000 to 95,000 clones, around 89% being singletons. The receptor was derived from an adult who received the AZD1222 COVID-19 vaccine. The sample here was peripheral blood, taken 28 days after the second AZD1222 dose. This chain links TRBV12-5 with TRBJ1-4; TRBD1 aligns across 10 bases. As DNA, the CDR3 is TGTGCTAGTGGTTTGGGCCTTGGACAGGGGGTTGAAAAACTGTTTTTT. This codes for CASGLGLGQGVEKLFF.